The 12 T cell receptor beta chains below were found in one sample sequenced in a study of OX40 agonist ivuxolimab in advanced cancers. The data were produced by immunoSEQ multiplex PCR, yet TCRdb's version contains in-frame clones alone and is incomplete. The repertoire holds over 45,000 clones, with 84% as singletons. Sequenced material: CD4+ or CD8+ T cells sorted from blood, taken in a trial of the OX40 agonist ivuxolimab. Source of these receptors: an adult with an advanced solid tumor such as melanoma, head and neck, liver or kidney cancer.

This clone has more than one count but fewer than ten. The CDR3 here is CASSLSSPGHQETQYF. The CDR3 DNA reads as TGTGCCAGCAGCTTATCCTCACCGGGACACCAAGAGACCCAGTACTTC. This chain uses TRBV11-3 with TRBJ2-5, with D possibly being TRBD1 or TRBD2 (5 bases each). Germline V gives CDR1 SGHNT, CDR2 YENEEA. The CDR3 is made up of 16 amino acids. With 2 bases removed from V and 0 bases from J, the gap between germline ends came to 13 bases.

In nucleotides, the CDR3 is TGTGCCAGCAGCTTAGCGCCCCACACGGGGAATAGCAATCAGCCCCAGCATTTT. Protein product: CASSLAPHTGNSNQPQHF. V usage is TRBV7-8 and J usage is TRBJ1-5; D is ambiguous. The CDR3 length is 18 residues. CDR1 and CDR2 from the germline V gene are SGHVS and FQNEAQ. The germline V and J ends were trimmed by 0 bases and 0 bases, with 15 bases remaining between them.

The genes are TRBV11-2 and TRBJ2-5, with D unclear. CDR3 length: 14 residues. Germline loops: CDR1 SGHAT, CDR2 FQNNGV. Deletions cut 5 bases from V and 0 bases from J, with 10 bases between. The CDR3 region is CASSVRKYQETQYF. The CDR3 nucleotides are TGTGCCAGCAGCGTAAGGAAGTACCAAGAGACCCAGTACTTC. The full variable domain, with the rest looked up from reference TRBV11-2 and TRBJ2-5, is EAGVAQSPRYKIIEKRQSVAFWCNPISGHATLYWYQQILGQGPKLLIQFQNNGVVDDSQLPKDRFSAERLKGVDSTLKIQPAKLEDSAVYLCASSVRKYQETQYFGPGTRLLVL.

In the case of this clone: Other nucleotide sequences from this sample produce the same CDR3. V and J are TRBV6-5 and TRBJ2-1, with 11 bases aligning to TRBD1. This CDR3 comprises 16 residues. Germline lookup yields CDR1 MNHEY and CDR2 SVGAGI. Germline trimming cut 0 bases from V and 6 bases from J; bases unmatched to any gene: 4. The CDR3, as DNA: TGTGCCAGCAGTTACTCCGGACAGGGGGCGTCCAATGAGCAGTTCTTC. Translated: CASSYSGQGASNEQFF.

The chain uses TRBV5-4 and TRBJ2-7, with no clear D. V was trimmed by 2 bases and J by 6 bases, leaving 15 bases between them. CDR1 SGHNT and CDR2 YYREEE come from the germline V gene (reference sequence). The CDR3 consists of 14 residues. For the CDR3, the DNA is TGTGCCAGCAGCTTTCCTGGCCTCCCCGTCGAGCAGTACTTC. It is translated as CASSFPGLPVEQYF.

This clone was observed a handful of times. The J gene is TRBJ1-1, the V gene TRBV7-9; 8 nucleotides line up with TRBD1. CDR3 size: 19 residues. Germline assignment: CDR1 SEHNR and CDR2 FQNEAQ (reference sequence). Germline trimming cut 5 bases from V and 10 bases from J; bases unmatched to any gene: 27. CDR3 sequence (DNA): TGTGCCAGCAGCCCAACCCCTTTACGAGACAGGGGCTTCCAAGGGGGAGCTTTCTTT. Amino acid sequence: CASSPTPLRDRGFQGGAFF. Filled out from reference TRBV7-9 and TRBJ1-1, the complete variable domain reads DTGVSQNPRHKITKRGQNVTFRCDPISEHNRLYWYRQTLGQGPEFLTYFQNEAQLEKSRLLSDRFSAERPKGSFSTLEIQRTEQGDSAMYLCASSPTPLRDRGFQGGAFFGQGTRLTVV.

The CDR3 nucleotides read TGTGCCAGCTCACCACTGGTGACAGTAACCTTAGGGGATGGCTACACCTTC. This encodes CASSPLVTVTLGDGYTF. The gene calls are TRBV18 and TRBJ1-2, with a tentative D call TRBD1 (5 bases). CDR1 and CDR2 from the germline V gene are KGHSH and LQKENI. This CDR3 spans 17 amino acids. V was pared by 1 base and J by 6 bases, with 21 bases between.

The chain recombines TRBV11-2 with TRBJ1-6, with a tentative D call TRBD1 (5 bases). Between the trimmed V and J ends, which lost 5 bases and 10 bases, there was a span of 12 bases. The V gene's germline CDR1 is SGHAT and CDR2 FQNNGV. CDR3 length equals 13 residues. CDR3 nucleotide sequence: TGTGCCAGCAGCCTGCCAGGGAACTCACCCCTCCACTTT. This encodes CASSLPGNSPLHF.

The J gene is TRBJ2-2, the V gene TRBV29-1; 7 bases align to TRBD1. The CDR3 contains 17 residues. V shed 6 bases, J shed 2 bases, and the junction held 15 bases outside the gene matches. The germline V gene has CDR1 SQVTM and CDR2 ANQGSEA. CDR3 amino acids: CSVVPRPGTENTGELFF. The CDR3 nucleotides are TGCAGCGTCGTCCCGCGACCCGGGACAGAAAACACCGGGGAGCTGTTTTTT.

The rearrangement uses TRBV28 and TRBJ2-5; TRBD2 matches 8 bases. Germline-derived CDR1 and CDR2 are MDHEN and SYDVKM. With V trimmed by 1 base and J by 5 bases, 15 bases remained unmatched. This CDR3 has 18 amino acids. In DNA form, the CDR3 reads TGTGCCAGCAGTTTATCACCGGGACTAGGTTCCTTGTTCGAGACCCAGTACTTC. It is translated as CASSLSPGLGSLFETQYF. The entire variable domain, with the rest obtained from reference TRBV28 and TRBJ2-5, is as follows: DVKVTQSSRYLVKRTGEKVFLECVQDMDHENMFWYRQDPGLGLRLIYFSYDVKMKEKGDIPEGYSVSREKKERFSLILESASTNQTSMYLCASSLSPGLGSLFETQYFGPGTRLLVL.

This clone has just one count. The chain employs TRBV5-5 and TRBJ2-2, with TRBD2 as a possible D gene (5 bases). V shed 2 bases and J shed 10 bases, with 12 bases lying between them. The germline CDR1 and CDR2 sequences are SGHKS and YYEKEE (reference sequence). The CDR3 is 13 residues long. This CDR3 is CASSFSMREELFF. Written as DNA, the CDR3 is TGTGCCAGCAGCTTCAGCATGAGGGAGGAGCTGTTTTTT.

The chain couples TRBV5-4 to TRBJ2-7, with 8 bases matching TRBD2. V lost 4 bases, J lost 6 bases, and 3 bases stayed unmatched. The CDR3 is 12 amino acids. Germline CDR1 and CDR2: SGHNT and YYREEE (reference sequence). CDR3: CASSRGGSEQYF. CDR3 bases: TGTGCCAGCAGCCGGGGGGGCTCCGAGCAGTACTTC.